The sequence of this TCR beta chain was determined in a study of regulatory T cells in long-lasting Graves disease (dated by TCRdb to about 2021). In terms of the full investigation: Antithyroid drugs had been taken for less than 3 months by newly diagnosed Graves' disease patients. The study was conducted in China and was registered as a clinical trial. TCR sequencing covered around 13 persistent and about 20 newly diagnosed Graves' disease patients, some 35 samples in total. Patients with persistent Graves' disease were compared with patients with newly diagnosed Graves' disease using TCR sequencing and RNA sequencing of peripheral blood. What the authors observed across the whole study: Sequencing and analysis were restricted to the TCR beta chain. More public clonotypes were shared among persistent patients (under 3,000) than among newly diagnosed patients (966). Persistent Graves' disease patients showed lower TCR Shannon entropy and fewer highly expanded clones than newly diagnosed patients, suggesting clonal expansion. The authors acknowledged the small sample size as a limitation that may reduce accuracy. Preferential use of TRBV28, TRBJ1-2 and TRBJ2-5 was observed in persistent disease, whereas TRBV20-1 and TRBJ2-1 were favored in newly diagnosed disease. Only peripheral blood was studied, because thyroid tissue, the primary lesion, was inaccessible.

Trimming removed 5 bases from V and 1 base from J, leaving 20 bases between the germline ends. From the cysteine through the phenylalanine, the CDR3 covers 16 amino acids. Just CDR3 DNA is preserved here, 48 bases in frame from base 1. CDR1 is given as DFQATT and CDR2 as SNEGSKA, both from the germline V gene (reference sequence). This clonotype occurred many times. This receptor's antigen is unknown. There are no base qualities to consult, and no much larger clone falls within one base. The method was multiplex PCR. Data came from an Illumina HiSeq 4000. TCR beta libraries were built with iRepertoire HTBI primers and Arm-PCR amplification of CDR3 regions. Before sequencing, the PCR products went through gel purification. The study's own analysis went as follows. A total of fewer than 70 TRBV and some 13 TRBJ segments were identified across samples and were used for gene usage analysis of CDR3 amino acid clonotypes. COPE and FqMerger were used to merge filtered high-quality paired reads into contigs. BLAST was used to align contigs to IMGT TRBV, TRBD and TRBJ reference genes, with CDR3 defined following IMGT. Clonotypes above 0.1% frequency were classified as highly expanded clones. Shannon entropy served as the measure of repertoire diversity, while the Gini coefficient captured V-J evenness. A clonotype found in more than one individual was treated as public. The public reads were run again by TCRdb, first through fastp at Q25 and then through MiXCR, and only productive beta chains were kept. Under each unique CDR3 protein, matching rows form one entry showing the most common genes and DNA. The authors' filters were not applied to this entry. The sample contains 450,000 to 700,000 distinct CDR3 sequences, around an eighth of them found a single time. Clones ranked in the top ten supply more than 8.5% of the sample.

The time point label, as the study defines it: newly diagnosed GD, antithyroid drugs for less than 3 months. RNA was extracted from PBMCs in TRIzol for both TCR sequencing and RNA sequencing. Graves' disease was diagnosed according to American Thyroid Association guidelines. Patients for the study were recruited at an endocrinology department in Xi'an, China. Each patient gave about 10 milliliters of peripheral blood, collected in an EDTA anticoagulant tube. Ficoll Paque Plus density gradient separation was used to isolate PBMCs, and no further T cell sorting was done. An Agilent 2100 Bioanalyzer and agarose gel were used to check RNA quality, while a NanoDrop 2000 measured RNA concentration. These data were also reused for a study on T cells in Graves' hyperthyroidism and ophthalmopathy. Drawing on the second study: Stable Graves' hyperthyroidism was defined as no progression to ophthalmopathy during 18 months of follow-up. Hyperthyroidism patients were aged 18 to 65 years and newly diagnosed, with disease duration of less than 2 months. The study excluded patients with uncontrolled infections, other autoimmune diseases, pregnancy or lactation. Diagnoses were established on the basis of clinical symptoms, serum thyroxine and TRAb, thyroid ultrasound, and orbital computed tomography. For the first round of RT-PCR on the TCR CDR3, the HTBI primer set was used together with the Qiagen OneStep RT-PCR kit. Blood samples also contained most of the expanded thyroid clonotypes (frequency above 0.001), which suggests that blood repertoires may reflect thyroid immune responses. Ophthalmopathy was separated from stable hyperthyroidism by a 13 V-J signature model, with just over 85% sensitivity and just over 81% specificity obtained in cross-validation and 80%/75% obtained in testing. In validation, the model predicted progression to ophthalmopathy with approximately 69% sensitivity and around 72% specificity, a median of roughly seven months before onset. A discovery cohort of roughly 100 patients, about 43 with Graves' ophthalmopathy and about 60 with stable Graves' hyperthyroidism, was used to find distinguishing TCR V-J signatures. An independent validation cohort of fewer than 20 hyperthyroidism patients and about 16 patients who later progressed to ophthalmopathy tested prospective prediction of ophthalmopathy. For training and testing, the approximately 97 patients in the discovery cohort were randomly divided in a 7:3 ratio. Thyroid tissue and blood T-cell repertoires from six or seven Graves' hyperthyroidism patients were also compared in the study. Following sampling, methimazole starting at 30 mg daily was given to hyperthyroidism patients, and high-dose intravenous methylprednisolone was given to ophthalmopathy patients. A second multiplex PCR round built the libraries, followed by size selection and purification. Libraries were sequenced paired-end with 100 bp reads on an Illumina HiSeq2000. SOAPnuke was used to process the raw data, removing reads that contained adapters or uncalled bases, had a mean Phred below 15, or lacked an exact match to the constant primer or identifier. COPE v1.2.5 was used to merge the high-quality paired reads, and each unique nucleotide sequence was defined as a clonotype. MiTCR v1.1 was used to align the clonotypes against IMGT TRBV, TRBD and TRBJ reference segments. The analysis was restricted to V-J combinations with a frequency above 0.0001, which together covered 99.2% of the repertoires. A TCS score was defined as the ratio between F50 (clonal expansion) and ExV (chaos), using BLOSUM62-based TCRdist between CDR3 peptides within each V-J. Welch's t-statistics and random forest reduced fewer than 550 V-J features to roughly 13, which were used in a naive Bayes classifier (R e1071). No statistical method was used to set the sample size in advance, and investigators knew the group allocation. The paper reports TCR Vbeta CDR3 sequencing of 130 to 150 peripheral blood samples: approximately 43 ophthalmopathy, 75 to 80 hyperthyroidism and around 17 progressor patients.

The sequence joins TRBV20-1 to TRBJ2-5; TRBD2 is a weak D gene call, 6 bases matching. The input for sequencing was peripheral blood mononuclear cells (PBMCs), taken at new diagnosis, from a patient treated with antithyroid drugs. The receptor was isolated from a man aged 30-40 years with Graves disease. Donor details come from another sample of the same person, matched by shared clones. The CDR3 reads CSAPRAGSGLQETQYF. The sequence in DNA is TGCAGTGCTCCCCGGGCGGGTAGCGGACTCCAAGAGACCCAGTACTTC.